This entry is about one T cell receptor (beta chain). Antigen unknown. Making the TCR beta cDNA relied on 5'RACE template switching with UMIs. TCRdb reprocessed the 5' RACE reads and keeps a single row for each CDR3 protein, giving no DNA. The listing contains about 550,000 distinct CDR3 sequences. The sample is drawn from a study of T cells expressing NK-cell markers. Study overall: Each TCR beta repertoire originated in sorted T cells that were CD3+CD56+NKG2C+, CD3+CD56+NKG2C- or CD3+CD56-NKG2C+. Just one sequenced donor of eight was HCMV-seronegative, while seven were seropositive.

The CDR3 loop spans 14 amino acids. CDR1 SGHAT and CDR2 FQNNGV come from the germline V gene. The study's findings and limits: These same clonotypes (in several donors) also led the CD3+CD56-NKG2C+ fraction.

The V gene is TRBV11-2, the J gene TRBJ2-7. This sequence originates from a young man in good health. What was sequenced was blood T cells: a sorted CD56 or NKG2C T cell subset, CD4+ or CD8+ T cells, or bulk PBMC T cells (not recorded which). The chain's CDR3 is CASSLAVRSYEQYF.